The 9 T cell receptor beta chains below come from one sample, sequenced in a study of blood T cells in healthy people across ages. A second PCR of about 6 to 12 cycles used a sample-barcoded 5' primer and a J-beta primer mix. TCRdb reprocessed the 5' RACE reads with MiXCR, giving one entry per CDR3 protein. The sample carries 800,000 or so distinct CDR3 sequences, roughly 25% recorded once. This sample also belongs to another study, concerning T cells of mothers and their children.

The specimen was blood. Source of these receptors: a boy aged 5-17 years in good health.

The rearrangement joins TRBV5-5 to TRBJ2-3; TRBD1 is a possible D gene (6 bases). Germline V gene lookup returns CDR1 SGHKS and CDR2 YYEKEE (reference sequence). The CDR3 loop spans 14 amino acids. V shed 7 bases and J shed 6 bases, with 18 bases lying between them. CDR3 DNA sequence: TGTGCCAGCGGGCAGGGGTACTCCAGGGATACGCAGTATTTT. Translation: CASGQGYSRDTQYF.

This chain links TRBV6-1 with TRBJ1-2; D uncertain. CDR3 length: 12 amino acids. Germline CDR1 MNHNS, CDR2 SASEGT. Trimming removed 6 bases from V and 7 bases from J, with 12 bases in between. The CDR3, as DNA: TGTGCCAGCAGAGCCCTTCGGGGTGGCTACACCTTC. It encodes CASRALRGGYTF.

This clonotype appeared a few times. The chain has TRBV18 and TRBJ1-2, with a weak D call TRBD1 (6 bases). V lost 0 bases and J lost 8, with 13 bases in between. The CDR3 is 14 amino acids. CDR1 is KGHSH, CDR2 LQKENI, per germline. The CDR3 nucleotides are TGTGCCAGCTCACCACCGGCAGGGGAGGCCGGCTACACCTTC. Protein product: CASSPPAGEAGYTF.

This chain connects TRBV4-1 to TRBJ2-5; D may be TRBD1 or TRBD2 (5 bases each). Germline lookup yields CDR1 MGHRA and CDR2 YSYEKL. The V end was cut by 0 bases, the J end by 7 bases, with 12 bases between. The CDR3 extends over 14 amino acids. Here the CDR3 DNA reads TGCGCCAGCAGCCAAGAATGGGGGAGCGGGACCCAGTACTTC. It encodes CASSQEWGSGTQYF.

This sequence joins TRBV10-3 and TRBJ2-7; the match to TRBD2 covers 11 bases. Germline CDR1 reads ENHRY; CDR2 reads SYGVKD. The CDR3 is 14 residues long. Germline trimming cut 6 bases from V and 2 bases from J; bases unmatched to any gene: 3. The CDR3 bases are TGTGCCATCAGATATAGCGGGGGGGCCTACGAGCAGTACTTC. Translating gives CAIRYSGGAYEQYF.

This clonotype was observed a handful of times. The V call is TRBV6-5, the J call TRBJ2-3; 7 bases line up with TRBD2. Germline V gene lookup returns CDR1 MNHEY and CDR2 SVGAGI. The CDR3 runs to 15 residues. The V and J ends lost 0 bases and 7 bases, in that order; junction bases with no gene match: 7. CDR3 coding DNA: TGTGCCAGCAGTTACTCGGCGACTAGCAGCTATACGCAGTATTTT. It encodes CASSYSATSSYTQYF.

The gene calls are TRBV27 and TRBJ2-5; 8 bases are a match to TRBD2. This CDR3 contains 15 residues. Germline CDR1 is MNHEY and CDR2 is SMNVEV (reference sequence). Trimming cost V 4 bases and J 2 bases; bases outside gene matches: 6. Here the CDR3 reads CASSWGGGIQETQYF. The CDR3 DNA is TGTGCCAGCAGTTGGGGCGGGGGGATACAAGAGACCCAGTACTTC.

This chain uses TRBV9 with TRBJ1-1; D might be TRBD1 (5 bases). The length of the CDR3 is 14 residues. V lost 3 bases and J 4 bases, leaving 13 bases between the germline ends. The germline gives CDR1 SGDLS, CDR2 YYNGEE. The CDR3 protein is CASSATGTGTEAFF. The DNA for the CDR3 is TGTGCCAGCAGCGCCACAGGTACGGGCACTGAAGCTTTCTTT.

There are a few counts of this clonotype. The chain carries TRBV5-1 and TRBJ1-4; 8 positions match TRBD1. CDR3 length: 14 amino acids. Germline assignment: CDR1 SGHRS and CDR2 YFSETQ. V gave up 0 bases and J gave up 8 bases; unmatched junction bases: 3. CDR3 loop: CASSLATGEEKLFF. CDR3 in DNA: TGCGCCAGCAGCTTGGCGACAGGGGAAGAAAAACTGTTTTTT. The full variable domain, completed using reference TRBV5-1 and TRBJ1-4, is KAGVTQTPRYLIKTRGQQVTLSCSPISGHRSVSWYQQTPGQGLQFLFEYFSETQRNKGNFPGRFSGRQFSNSRSEMNVSTLELGDSALYLCASSLATGEEKLFFGSGTQLSVL.